This T cell receptor beta chain came from a study of a mutant IDH1 vaccine in newly diagnosed glioma. Study at large: The initiation of vaccination occurred 4-6 weeks after radiotherapy alone, or with temozolomide cycles. Receipt of radiotherapy, temozolomide, or both preceded the study, and most received both.

Time point: week 23, last vaccination. Topical imiquimod accompanied each vaccine dose, which consisted of 300 ug of mutant IDH1 20-mer peptide. Donor diagnoses consisted of new WHO grade 3 or 4 IDH1-mutant, ATRX-lost astrocytomas. V was clipped by 4 bases and J by 3 bases, with 13 bases between them. CDR3 length equals 15 residues. Germline CDR1 reads SGDLS; CDR2 reads YYNGEE. For this clone: Its matching antigen is unknown.

Study-wide results and limits: Immune responses induced by the vaccine were seen in roughly 93% of patients, spanning multiple MHC alleles.

Produced via immunoSEQ multiplex PCR; TCRdb's table is partial and in-frame only. Of 40,000 to 50,000 clones in the sample, about three quarters were seen once. The chain is built from TRBV9 and TRBJ1-4; D unclear. The TCR originated in a middle-aged man with glioma. The source material was PBMCs, sampled from a glioma patient whose treatment included an IDH1 peptide vaccine. The CDR3 nucleotides are TGTGCCAGCAGCCCGACGGTCATGCCTAATGAAAAACTGTTTTTT. This sequence encodes CASSPTVMPNEKLFF. The full variable domain, with the rest looked up from reference TRBV9 and TRBJ1-4, is DSGVTQTPKHLITATGQRVTLRCSPRSGDLSVYWYQQSLDQGLQFLIQYYNGEERAKGNILERFSAQQFPDLHSELNLSSLELGDSALYFCASSPTVMPNEKLFFGSGTQLSVL.